This T cell receptor (beta chain) is drawn from a study of vaccination and CD4 T cells after COVID-19. Study context: Post-diagnosis, post-COVID samples were collected after a median around 100 days, ranging 35 to 161. The authors used overlapping spike peptides from SARS-CoV-2, HCoV-NL63, HCoV-OC43 and HCoV-229E to stimulate cells.

CD4+ T cells that had been cultured provided DNA sequenced with the Oncomine TCR Beta short-read assay. TCRdb reprocessed the PCR reads via MiXCR and lists one record per CDR3 protein. The sample shows around 27,000 distinct CDR3 sequences, more than 25% of them seen only once. Study-wide points: SARS-CoV-2-reactive clonotypes showed a nonsignificant median rise from about 20 to 38.

Noted time point: late sampling 161 to 241 days after vaccination in a few convalescent patients. Documented treatment: approximately 9-day PBMC culture with coronavirus spike peptide pools or control peptides (ViraFEST assay). The CDR3 has 17 amino acids. Unmatched junction bases numbered 9, after V lost 10 bases and J lost 0 bases. In germline, CDR1 is MNHNS, CDR2 SASEGT. As to this clonotype: Antigen: not known.

This clonotype was obtained from a human donor who had recovered from COVID-19. V usage is TRBV6-1 and J usage is TRBJ2-2, with 12 positions matching TRBD2. The specimen was CD4+ T cells from blood, cultured in vitro, collected about 7 months after SARS-CoV-2 vaccination. In DNA, the CDR3 is TGTGCCACCGTTCGGACTAGCGGGACTCCGAACACCGGGGAGCTGTTTTTT. Translated, it gives CATVRTSGTPNTGELFF.